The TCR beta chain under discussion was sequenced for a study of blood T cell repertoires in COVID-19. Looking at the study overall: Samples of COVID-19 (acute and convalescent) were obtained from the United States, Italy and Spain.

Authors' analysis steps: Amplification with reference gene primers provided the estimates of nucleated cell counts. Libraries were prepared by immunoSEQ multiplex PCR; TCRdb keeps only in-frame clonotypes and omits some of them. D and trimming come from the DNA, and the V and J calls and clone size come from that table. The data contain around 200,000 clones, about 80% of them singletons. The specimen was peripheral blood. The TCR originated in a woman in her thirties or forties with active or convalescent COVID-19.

DNA for the CDR3: TGTGCCAGCAGCACCACCTCAGCGGGGGGGAAAGAGACCCAGTACTTC. Protein sequence: CASSTTSAGGKETQYF. This chain joins TRBV3-1 (or the pseudogene TRBV3-2) and TRBJ2-5; 10 nucleotides agree with TRBD2. V gave up 5 bases and J gave up 3 bases; unmatched junction bases: 9. CDR1 is LGHDT, CDR2 YNNKEL, per germline (reference sequence). The CDR3 covers 16 residues.